This entry is about one T cell receptor (beta chain). The CDR3 covers 21 residues. With V trimmed by 8 bases and J by 7 bases, 25 bases remained unmatched. Germline CDR1 reads MDHEN; CDR2 reads SYDVKM. This sample was included in a study of blood T cell repertoires in COVID-19. Study information: Collection of acute and convalescent COVID-19 samples took place in the United States, Italy and Spain. T cells, B-cell-depleted T cells, or PBMCs provided the cDNA or gDNA that served as material.

Per the authors' pipeline: Reference gene primers were amplified, and this amplification served to estimate nucleated cell counts. Generated by immunoSEQ multiplex PCR, the TCRdb table keeps only in-frame clones and is missing some. D and trimming come from the DNA, and the V and J calls and clone size come from that table. The top ten clones hold around 1.5% of a sample with some 60,000 clones, approximately 91% of them seen once. The chain recombines TRBV28 with TRBJ2-1; 14 bases map to TRBD2. This clonotype was obtained from a human donor in a cohort sampled during active COVID-19. Input material: peripheral blood. The CDR3 nucleotides read TGTGCCAGCTTTTTACGGGGTGCAGGGGACAAGACTAGCGGGAGGGCTAATGAGCAGTTCTTC. It codes for CASFLRGAGDKTSGRANEQFF.